The source of this TCR beta chain is a study of cytomegalovirus exposure and HLA in healthy donors. PCR used 60 Vbeta primers and 13 Jbeta primers. The repertoire was sequenced with immunoSEQ multiplex PCR; TCRdb's copy has only in-frame clones and lacks some. The sample includes 220,000 or so clones, approximately 80% of them seen just once. Concerning this clone: What it binds is unknown.

Notes on the study in general: Follow-up analysis later connected one missense variant in DCLRE1C with trimming of TCR beta V- and J-genes. The study put 150 to 200 TCR beta chains on its list as cytomegalovirus-associated. It was only CMV serostatus that was available as immune exposure information.

This clonotype was obtained from a man aged 45-65 years in good health and CMV-seronegative. The sequenced sample was PBMCs.

The CDR3, as DNA: TGTGCCAGCAGTGGGGGACTAGCGGGAGGCCCCTACGAGCAGTACTTC. Its protein product is CASSGGLAGGPYEQYF. This sequence joins TRBV2 and TRBJ2-7; 15 positions agree with TRBD2. With 4 bases clipped from V and 2 bases from J, the junction kept 3 bases outside the gene matches. Looked up from germline, CDR1 is SNHLY and CDR2 is FYNNEI. CDR3 length equals 16 residues.